One sample yielded the 18 T cell receptor beta chains listed below, sequenced in a study of blood T cell repertoires in COVID-19. Clones were read by immunoSEQ multiplex PCR, and TCRdb kept only the in-frame ones, dropping some. The sample consists of more than 100,000 clones, 80% to 90% of them appearing once. The sequenced material came from peripheral blood. The origin of the receptors is a woman aged 70-85 years with acute or convalescent COVID-19.

This clone appeared once. The chain joins TRBV12-3 or TRBV12-4 to TRBJ1-2, with D perhaps TRBD1 (5 bases). The V gene lost 5 bases and the J gene lost 4 bases, with 11 bases spanning the gap. The CDR3 sequence is 13 residues long. CDR3 in DNA: TGTGCCAGCAGTCTCGGACAAATCTATGGCTACACCTTC. Protein: CASSLGQIYGYTF.

V and J are TRBV7-2 and TRBJ2-4; TRBD2 matches at 10 bases. CDR1 is SGHTA and CDR2 is FQGNSA in the germline V gene. The trim removed 3 bases at V and 4 bases at J, leaving 6 bases unmatched. The CDR3 sequence is 16 residues long. CDR3 amino acids: CASSFPSGGLKNIQYF. In DNA, the CDR3 is TGTGCCAGCAGCTTCCCTAGCGGGGGCCTTAAAAACATTCAGTACTTC.

The chain links TRBV6-5 to TRBJ2-5, with D perhaps TRBD2 (5 bases). This CDR3 region has 15 residues. CDR1 and CDR2 (germline): MNHEY, SVGAGI. V was cut by 4 bases and J by 5 bases, with 17 bases left in between. Written as DNA, the CDR3 is TGTGCCAGCAGTTTGACCGCCCGGCGGAGGGAGACCCAGTACTTC. It translates to CASSLTARRRETQYF.

A few counts support this clone. The chain combines TRBV6-1 with TRBJ2-7, with a possible D match to TRBD1 (5 bases). The CDR3 runs 14 residues. The V end was cut by 2 bases, the J end by 3 bases, with 11 bases between. Germline-derived CDR1 and CDR2 are MNHNS and SASEGT. CDR3 coding DNA: TGTGCCAGCAGTGAAAGGGGCCCTTTCTACGAGCAGTACTTC. Translating it yields CASSERGPFYEQYF.

The J gene is TRBJ2-7, the V gene TRBV11-1; no reliable D call. Germline CDR1 is SGHAT and CDR2 is FQDESV (reference sequence). This CDR3 has 16 residues. V lost 1 base and J 0 bases, leaving 13 bases between the germline ends. In DNA, the CDR3 is TGTGCCAGCAGCTTAGAAGGAACATACTACTCCTACGAGCAGTACTTC. Translating it yields CASSLEGTYYSYEQYF.

The V gene is TRBV6-6, the J gene TRBJ2-2; possible D gene TRBD1, 5 bases. The CDR3 totals 12 residues. V lost 6 bases and J 6 bases, leaving 8 bases between the germline ends. Germline loops: CDR1 MNHNY, CDR2 SVGAGI (reference sequence). CDR3 bases: TGTGCCAGCAGAAGACAGTCCGGGGAGCTGTTTTTT. Translated: CASRRQSGELFF.

The chain has TRBV11-3 and TRBJ1-1; D possibly corresponds to TRBD1 (5 bases). This CDR3 has 17 amino acids. V was clipped by 1 base and J by 1 base, with 16 bases between them. Per germline, CDR1 SGHNT and CDR2 YENEEA. The CDR3 region is CASSLAVLGHPNTEAFF. CDR3 in DNA: TGTGCCAGCAGCTTAGCCGTGCTAGGACACCCGAACACTGAAGCTTTCTTT.

This sequence joins TRBV3-1 (or the pseudogene TRBV3-2) and TRBJ1-1; D is unclear. Germline lookup yields CDR1 LGHDT and CDR2 YNNKEL (reference sequence). Trimming took 1 base from V and 3 from J, leaving 9 bases between them. The CDR3 covers 14 residues. CDR3 bases: TGTGCCAGCAGCCAAGCGGGATTCGACACTGAAGCTTTCTTT. Amino acids: CASSQAGFDTEAFF.

The chain links TRBV18 to TRBJ1-1; unclear D gene. Germline lookup yields CDR1 KGHSH and CDR2 LQKENI. The ends were cut back, 2 bases at V and 4 bases at J, with 11 bases in the middle. The CDR3 is made up of 14 amino acids. As DNA, the CDR3 is TGTGCCAGCTCACCAAGGGAGAGGGCCACTGAAGCTTTCTTT. Translation gives CASSPRERATEAFF. The full variable domain, with the rest looked up from reference TRBV18 and TRBJ1-1, is NAGVMQNPRHLVRRRGQEARLRCSPMKGHSHVYWYRQLPEEGLKFMVYLQKENIIDESGMPKERFSAEFPKEGPSILRIQQVVRGDSAAYFCASSPRERATEAFFGQGTRLTVV.

The V and J genes are TRBV2 and TRBJ1-1; 7 bases are shared with TRBD1. Germline loops: CDR1 SNHLY, CDR2 FYNNEI. The CDR3 totals 11 residues. Losses at the gene ends were 4 bases for V and 12 bases for J; bases not matched to a gene: 5. The CDR3 loop reads CASSGDSKPFF. As DNA, the CDR3 is TGTGCCAGCAGTGGGGACAGTAAACCTTTCTTT.

This clone was counted a single time. V usage is TRBV19 and J usage is TRBJ1-5, with D hard to call. Germline CDR1 reads LNHDA; CDR2 reads SQIVND (reference sequence). Trimming pared 4 bases from V and 2 bases from J, leaving 3 bases between. The CDR3 consists of 12 residues. Here the CDR3 DNA reads TGTGCCAGTAGTAGGCGCAATCAGCCCCAGCATTTT. Translating it yields CASSRRNQPQHF.

V and J are TRBV7-3 and TRBJ2-2, with 10 positions matching TRBD2. CDR1 and CDR2 from the germline V gene are SGHTA and FQGTGA. This CDR3 is built from 16 residues. The V segment lost 5 bases and the J segment 0 bases; nucleotides outside the gene matches: 3. CDR3 sequence reads: CASSPSGGANTGELFF. DNA for the CDR3: TGTGCCAGCAGCCCCAGCGGGGGGGCGAACACCGGGGAGCTGTTTTTT.

This chain links TRBV4-1 with TRBJ1-6, with D tentatively TRBD1 (5 bases). Looked up from germline, CDR1 is MGHRA and CDR2 is YSYEKL. This CDR3 comprises 18 residues. The V gene lost 1 base and the J gene lost 0 bases, with 13 bases spanning the gap. For the CDR3, the DNA is TGCGCCAGCAGCCAAGTTCCAGGGAGGATCTCCTATAATTCACCCCTCCACTTT. Its translation: CASSQVPGRISYNSPLHF.

There are a few counts of this clone. The chain is built from TRBV4-1 and TRBJ2-1; 12 bases line up with TRBD2. The ends lost 5 bases at V and 6 bases at J; junction bases unmatched: 5. Germline-derived CDR1 and CDR2 are MGHRA and YSYEKL. This CDR3 comprises 15 residues. The chain's CDR3 is CASSSSGGAPNEQFF. CDR3 in DNA: TGCGCCAGCAGCTCTAGCGGGGGGGCCCCCAATGAGCAGTTCTTC.

The V gene is TRBV6-5, the J gene TRBJ1-5; D remains unclear. Germline V gives CDR1 MNHEY, CDR2 SVGAGI. Trimming cost V 6 bases and J 6 bases, with 15 bases left between them. The CDR3 is made up of 14 amino acids. CDR3 protein: CASSPYGGGQPQHF. The DNA of the CDR3 is TGTGCCAGCAGCCCCTACGGCGGCGGTCAGCCCCAGCATTTT.

The chain recombines TRBV19 with TRBJ1-5; no clear D. Looked up from germline, CDR1 is LNHDA and CDR2 is SQIVND (reference sequence). With 4 bases removed from V and 6 bases from J, the gap between germline ends came to 13 bases. The CDR3 spans 14 residues. CDR3 loop: CASSKGPGSQPQHF. Written as DNA, the CDR3 is TGTGCCAGTAGTAAGGGCCCGGGGAGTCAGCCCCAGCATTTT.

The V and J genes are TRBV9 and TRBJ2-7; D might be TRBD2 (6 bases). This CDR3 has 13 residues. CDR1 is SGDLS, CDR2 YYNGEE, per germline. Trimming shortened V by 4 bases and J by 3 bases, and 11 bases separated the two germline ends. In DNA form, the CDR3 reads TGTGCCAGCAGCTCCCTCGGGGGCTACGAGCAGTACTTC. Protein product: CASSSLGGYEQYF.

In this sample, this clone turned up a few times. This chain connects TRBV18 to TRBJ1-1, with D possibly matching TRBD1 (5 bases). This CDR3 has 15 amino acids. The V gene's germline CDR1 is KGHSH and CDR2 LQKENI. V lost 3 bases and J lost 2, with 13 bases in between. Written as DNA, the CDR3 is TGTGCCAGCTCACCTACAGGCGACCCCAACACTGAAGCTTTCTTT. Encoded protein: CASSPTGDPNTEAFF.